This paragraph covers one T cell receptor beta chain sequence. The antigen is unknown. This record comes from a study of T cell responses to AZD1222 COVID-19 vaccine. Overall study results and limits: Among the donors, most were white British and more were female, and clonal diversity was possibly underestimated.

Trimming removed 0 bases from V and 4 bases from J, with 13 bases in between. The CDR3 consists of 17 residues. The germline V gene encodes CDR1 LGHNA and CDR2 YNFKEQ. Assay: immunoSEQ multiplex PCR; the TCRdb copy retains only in-frame clones and omits some. The data show nearly 110,000 clones, roughly 91% seen once. The sequence was collected from an adult who received the AZD1222 COVID-19 vaccine. V is TRBV4-2 and J is TRBJ1-6; D unresolved. Specimen: peripheral blood, collected 28 days after the second AZD1222 dose. CDR3 residues: CASSQDIPGNYNSPLHF. The CDR3 DNA reads TGTGCCAGCAGCCAAGATATCCCAGGAAATTATAATTCACCCCTCCACTTT.